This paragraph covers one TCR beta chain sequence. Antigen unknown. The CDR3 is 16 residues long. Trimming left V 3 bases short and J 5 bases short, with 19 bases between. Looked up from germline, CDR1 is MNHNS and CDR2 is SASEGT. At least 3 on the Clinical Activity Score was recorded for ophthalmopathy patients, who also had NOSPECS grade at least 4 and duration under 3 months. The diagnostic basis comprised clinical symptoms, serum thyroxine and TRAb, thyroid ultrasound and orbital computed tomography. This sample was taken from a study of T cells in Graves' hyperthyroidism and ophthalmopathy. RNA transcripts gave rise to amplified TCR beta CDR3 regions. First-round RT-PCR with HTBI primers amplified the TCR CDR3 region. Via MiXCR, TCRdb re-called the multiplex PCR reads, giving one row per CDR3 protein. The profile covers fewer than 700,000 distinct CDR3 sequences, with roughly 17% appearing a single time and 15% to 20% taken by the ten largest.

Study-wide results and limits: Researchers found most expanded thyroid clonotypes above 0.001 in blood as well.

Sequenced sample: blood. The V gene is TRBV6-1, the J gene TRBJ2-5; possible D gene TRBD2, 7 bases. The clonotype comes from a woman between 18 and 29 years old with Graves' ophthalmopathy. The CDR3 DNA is TGTGCCAGCAGTGAGACTCTTGGGGGGGCTGGGGAGACCCAGTACTTC. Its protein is CASSETLGGAGETQYF.